These 10 T cell receptor beta chains share one sample of origin, sequenced in a study of shared clonotypes between healthy human individuals. Sequencing was performed with immunoSEQ multiplex PCR; in TCRdb, only in-frame clones are kept and a portion is missing. The table shows about 2.4 million clones, with about 92% occurring only once. The sequenced material came from naive CD4+ T cells sorted from blood. The subset is: CD45RA+ positively selected. These receptors originate from a young man in good health.

This chain connects TRBV5-8 to TRBJ1-5; 11 bases match TRBD1. The CDR3 length is 17 residues. J gave up 2 bases and V 4 bases, and 8 bases lay outside the gene matches. The germline V gene encodes CDR1 SGHTS and CDR2 YDEGEE. Here the CDR3 reads CASSLDRGPGGNQPQHF. DNA for the CDR3: TGTGCCAGCAGCCTGGACAGGGGGCCTGGTGGCAATCAGCCCCAGCATTTT.

In the case of this clone: The identical CDR3 is also encoded by other nucleotide sequences in the sample. CDR3 in amino acids: CASSPPSGQEFYEQYF. In nucleotides, the CDR3 is TGTGCCAGCTCACCACCGTCGGGACAGGAGTTCTACGAGCAGTACTTC. This rearrangement joins TRBV18 to TRBJ2-7; 8 positions agree with TRBD1. The CDR3 is 16 amino acids. Losses at the gene ends were 0 bases for V and 3 bases for J; bases not matched to a gene: 7. CDR1 and CDR2 (germline): KGHSH, LQKENI.

In DNA, the CDR3 is TGTGCCAGCAGCCCAGACACGTACAATGAGCAGTTCTTC. Its translation is CASSPDTYNEQFF. V gene TRBV28 combines with J gene TRBJ2-1; D is undetermined. CDR1 and CDR2 (germline): MDHEN, SYDVKM. Trimming removed 6 bases from V and 4 bases from J, with 10 bases in between. The CDR3 extends over 13 amino acids.

On this clone: Different DNA sequences within this sample yield the same CDR3. The J gene is TRBJ1-1, the V gene TRBV2; D uncertain. The CDR3 totals 13 residues. Germline loops: CDR1 SNHLY, CDR2 FYNNEI. V was shortened by 5 bases and J by 0 bases, with 7 bases between the two germline ends. In DNA, the CDR3 is TGTGCCAGCAGTCCACAGTTGAACACTGAAGCTTTCTTT. Residues: CASSPQLNTEAFF.

This rearrangement joins TRBV6-1 to TRBJ1-1; no clear D gene. Germline loops: CDR1 MNHNS, CDR2 SASEGT. This CDR3 is built from 14 residues. Trimming cost V 6 bases and J 2 bases, with 13 bases left between them. CDR3: CASRWGETNTEAFF. CDR3 sequence (DNA): TGTGCCAGCAGATGGGGAGAGACAAACACTGAAGCTTTCTTT.

The gene calls are TRBV7-9 and TRBJ1-1, with D uncertain. The length of the CDR3 is 16 residues. The germline V gene has CDR1 SEHNR and CDR2 FQNEAQ (reference sequence). V was pared by 1 base and J by 1 base, with 13 bases between. CDR3 in DNA: TGTGCCAGCAGCTTAGGACAAGGGTTAAGGAACACTGAAGCTTTCTTT. Encoded protein: CASSLGQGLRNTEAFF. Supplemented by reference TRBV7-9 and TRBJ1-1, the full variable domain reads DTGVSQNPRHKITKRGQNVTFRCDPISEHNRLYWYRQTLGQGPEFLTYFQNEAQLEKSRLLSDRFSAERPKGSFSTLEIQRTEQGDSAMYLCASSLGQGLRNTEAFFGQGTRLTVV.

This clone has only a few counts. The chain has TRBV2 and TRBJ1-2, with D unclear. Germline V gene data show CDR1 as SNHLY and CDR2 as FYNNEI. CDR3 length: 11 residues. V was cut by 8 bases and J by 8 bases, with 12 bases left in between. CDR3 DNA sequence: TGTGCCAGCGGGGAAGGGCGGGGCTACACCTTC. It specifies CASGEGRGYTF.

This sequence joins TRBV28 and TRBJ2-1, with 9 bases matching TRBD1. Losses at the gene ends were 3 bases for V and 9 bases for J; bases not matched to a gene: 12. Germline loops: CDR1 MDHEN, CDR2 SYDVKM. The CDR3 runs to 16 residues. As DNA, the CDR3 is TGTGCCAGCAGTTTTCTTAAAGGACAGGGGACGTTTGAGCAGTTCTTC. This translates into CASSFLKGQGTFEQFF.

This clone was observed a handful of times. The V call is TRBV6-1, the J call TRBJ1-1; D may be TRBD1 (5 bases). The length of the CDR3 is 14 residues. The V gene lost 1 base and the J gene lost 5 bases, with 11 bases spanning the gap. Germline lookup yields CDR1 MNHNS and CDR2 SASEGT. The CDR3 reads CASSEGGAWTEAFF. DNA for the CDR3: TGTGCCAGCAGTGAAGGGGGCGCATGGACTGAAGCTTTCTTT.

This sequence joins TRBV19 and TRBJ2-1; no definite D call. There are 13 residues in the CDR3. Germline V gives CDR1 LNHDA, CDR2 SQIVND (reference sequence). The ends were cut back, 7 bases at V and 4 bases at J, with 11 bases in the middle. CDR3 in DNA: TGTGCCAGTAAAGGGATCTTGTACAATGAGCAGTTCTTC. Amino acids: CASKGILYNEQFF.